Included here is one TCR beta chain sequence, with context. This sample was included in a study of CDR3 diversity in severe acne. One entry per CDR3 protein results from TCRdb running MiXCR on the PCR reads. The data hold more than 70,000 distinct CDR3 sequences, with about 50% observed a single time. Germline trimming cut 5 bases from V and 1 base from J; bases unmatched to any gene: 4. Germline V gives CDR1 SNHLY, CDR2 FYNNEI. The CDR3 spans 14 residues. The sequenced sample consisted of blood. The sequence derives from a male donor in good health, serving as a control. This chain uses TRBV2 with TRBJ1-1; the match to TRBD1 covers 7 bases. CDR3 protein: CASSRNRGNTEAFF. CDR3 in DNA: TGTGCCAGCAGTCGAAACAGGGGGAACACTGAAGCTTTCTTT.